This T cell receptor (beta chain) was sequenced for a study of control samples from healthy donors and cancer patients (dated by TCRdb to about 2020). CDR1 and CDR2 were assigned from the germline V gene (reference sequence) as LNHDA and SQIVND. V is clipped by 3 bases and J by 5 bases, and the sequence between their germline boundaries is 12 bases long. Reading from cysteine to phenylalanine, the CDR3 counts 14 amino acids. Only the CDR3 portion is preserved as DNA: 42 bases, with reading frame beginning at the first base. For this clone: Its cognate antigen has yet to be identified. Per-nucleotide qualities are absent, and no much larger clonotype sits a single base away.

The library was prepared using the immunoSEQ multiplex PCR assay. Drawn from immuneACCESS, this table holds only the in-frame rearrangements with V and J called that TCRdb kept. Clones are partly lost; checked studies trace under half to an unresolved V gene and leave the rest unexplained. In this sample the table shows about 120,000 clones, 93% of which occur a single time. The ten largest clones represent roughly 2.6% of the sample. Material: blood. This TCR came from a man aged 25 to 40 in good health. The rearranged segments are TRBV19 and TRBJ2-3; tentative D gene TRBD2, with 6 bases matching. The CDR3 corresponds to CASSIYSGRDTQYF. The DNA is as follows: TGTGCCAGTAGTATTTACAGCGGGCGAGATACGCAGTATTTT.